These T cell receptor beta chains were read from a single sample in a study of blood T cells in healthy people across ages. TCRdb passed the 5' RACE reads through MiXCR, listing each CDR3 protein once. The sample holds 710,000 or so distinct CDR3 sequences, about 32% seen once. Sequenced material: blood. Every receptor here comes from a woman of 80 years or more in good health. CDR3s include the opening cysteine and the closing phenylalanine or tryptophan. A D gene is named only where the DNA matches it firmly. Clone sizes are given selectively: once, few, many, or a class where the clone is expanded.

CDR3nt: TGTGCCAGCAGCGGGAACAGGGGACGGGGCTATGGCTACACCTTC
CDR3aa: CASSGNRGRGYGYTF
j_gene: TRBJ1-2
len: 15
d_gene: TRBD1
abundance: few
v_gene: TRBV7-2

CDR3nt: TGTGCCAGCGCCAGAAGGGGCGGGGTCACAGATACGCAGTATTTT
CDR3aa: CASARRGGVTDTQYF
j_gene: TRBJ2-3
len: 15
d_gene: -
abundance: many
v_gene: TRBV2

CDR3nt: TGTGCCAGCAGCATCGTAGGAGGCCAGGGGGAAGCTTTCTTT
CDR3aa: CASSIVGGQGEAFF
j_gene: TRBJ1-1
len: 14
d_gene: -
abundance: few
v_gene: TRBV9

CDR3nt: TGTGCCAGCAGCACCCGGACAGGGGCGCACTACGAGCAGTACTTC
CDR3aa: CASSTRTGAHYEQYF
j_gene: TRBJ2-7
len: 15
d_gene: TRBD1
abundance: many
v_gene: TRBV14

CDR3nt: TGCAGTGCTAGAGACAGGGGGAGGAATGAAGCTTTCTTT
CDR3aa: CSARDRGRNEAFF
j_gene: TRBJ1-1
len: 13
d_gene: TRBD1
abundance: many
v_gene: TRBV20-1

CDR3nt: TGTGCCAGCAGCTTAGCAGAGGGGGACAGTTACCCCCACGAGCAGTACTTC
CDR3aa: CASSLAEGDSYPHEQYF
j_gene: TRBJ2-7
len: 17
d_gene: TRBD1
abundance: many
v_gene: TRBV7-2

CDR3nt: TGCGCCAGCAGCCCTTTGTTGGGGAACTATGGCTACACCTTC
CDR3aa: CASSPLLGNYGYTF
j_gene: TRBJ1-2
len: 14
d_gene: -
abundance: many
v_gene: TRBV4-3

CDR3nt: TGTGCCTGGAGTGTACTTACAGGGGGTGCCAAAAACATTCAGTACTTC
CDR3aa: CAWSVLTGGAKNIQYF
j_gene: TRBJ2-4
len: 16
d_gene: TRBD1
abundance: many
v_gene: TRBV30

CDR3nt: TGCAGCGCCCCTTGGAGTCCCTCGGGACTCATCCAAGAGACCCAGTACTTC
CDR3aa: CSAPWSPSGLIQETQYF
j_gene: TRBJ2-5
len: 17
d_gene: -
abundance: -
v_gene: TRBV29-1

CDR3nt: TGTGCCGGCAGCACCGGGACAGGAGGCAAGCAGTACTTC
CDR3aa: CAGSTGTGGKQYF
j_gene: TRBJ2-7
len: 13
d_gene: TRBD1
abundance: -
v_gene: TRBV2

CDR3nt: TGTGCCAGCAGTCCTCCGGGACTCATAAATGAGCAGTTCTTC
CDR3aa: CASSPPGLINEQFF
j_gene: TRBJ2-1
len: 14
d_gene: -
abundance: many
v_gene: TRBV12-3/TRBV12-4

CDR3nt: TGTGCCAGCTCAGCCGAGACAGGGAGAAGCAATCAGCCCCAGCATTTT
CDR3aa: CASSAETGRSNQPQHF
j_gene: TRBJ1-5
len: 16
d_gene: TRBD1
abundance: many
v_gene: TRBV18

CDR3nt: TGCGCCAGCAGCTTGGACGTAACTAATGAAAAACTGTTTTTT
CDR3aa: CASSLDVTNEKLFF
j_gene: TRBJ1-4
len: 14
d_gene: -
abundance: many
v_gene: TRBV5-1

CDR3nt: TGTGCCAGCAGCTTAGGAGGCCTATTGGGAAAACTGTTTTTT
CDR3aa: CASSLGGLLGKLFF
j_gene: TRBJ1-4
len: 14
d_gene: -
abundance: many
v_gene: TRBV7-2

CDR3nt: TGTGCCAGCAGCCCCCAAGGACTAGTGACAGACGAGCAGTACTTC
CDR3aa: CASSPQGLVTDEQYF
j_gene: TRBJ2-7
len: 15
d_gene: TRBD2
abundance: many
v_gene: TRBV7-2

CDR3nt: TGTGCCAGCAGTTTGGTGGGGGGAGGTGAAGCTTTCTTT
CDR3aa: CASSLVGGGEAFF
j_gene: TRBJ1-1
len: 13
d_gene: -
abundance: many
v_gene: TRBV12-3/TRBV12-4

CDR3nt: TGTGCCAGCAGTTTGGGGGGGGGGACGAACACTGAAGCTTTCTTT
CDR3aa: CASSLGGGTNTEAFF
j_gene: TRBJ1-1
len: 15
d_gene: -
abundance: few
v_gene: TRBV12-3/TRBV12-4

CDR3nt: TGTGCCAGCAGTGGAGGGACTACTCGGCAGTTCTTC
CDR3aa: CASSGGTTRQFF
j_gene: TRBJ2-1
len: 12
d_gene: TRBD2
abundance: many
v_gene: TRBV6-1

CDR3nt: TGTGCCAGCAGCCTCCAGGGGGTCTCCACCTACGAGCAGTACTTC
CDR3aa: CASSLQGVSTYEQYF
j_gene: TRBJ2-7
len: 15
d_gene: TRBD1
abundance: many
v_gene: TRBV3-1

CDR3nt: TGTGCCAGCAGCTTAGAGGGAGGGGGCATGGAGACCCAGTACTTC
CDR3aa: CASSLEGGGMETQYF
j_gene: TRBJ2-5
len: 15
d_gene: -
abundance: many
v_gene: TRBV7-9

CDR3nt: TGCGCCAGCAGCTTGTTTCAGGAGACCCAGTACTTC
CDR3aa: CASSLFQETQYF
j_gene: TRBJ2-5
len: 12
d_gene: -
abundance: many
v_gene: TRBV5-1

CDR3nt: TGTGCCAGCAGCCCCAGGGACTGCATAATTCACCCCTCCACCTTC
CDR3aa: CASSPRDCIIHPSTF
j_gene: TRBJ1-2
len: 15
d_gene: -
abundance: -
v_gene: TRBV9

CDR3nt: TGCGCCAGCAGCCAAGATTTCGGGGCTCGGGGCTATGGCTACACCTTC
CDR3aa: CASSQDFGARGYGYTF
j_gene: TRBJ1-2
len: 16
d_gene: -
abundance: -
v_gene: TRBV4-3

CDR3nt: TGCAGCGTGGGATGGGACTGGGCGGGAGAGCAGTACTTC
CDR3aa: CSVGWDWAGEQYF
j_gene: TRBJ2-7
len: 13
d_gene: -
abundance: -
v_gene: TRBV29-1

CDR3nt: TGTGCCAGCAGCGTAGTAGGAGGGACAGGGGGCACAGATACGCAGTATTTT
CDR3aa: CASSVVGGTGGTDTQYF
j_gene: TRBJ2-3
len: 17
d_gene: TRBD1
abundance: -
v_gene: TRBV9

CDR3nt: TGCGCCAGCAGCCGACAAAACACAGATACGCAGTATTTT
CDR3aa: CASSRQNTDTQYF
j_gene: TRBJ2-3
len: 13
d_gene: -
abundance: many
v_gene: TRBV5-1

CDR3nt: TGTGCCAGCAGTTTCGGGGGGGACTCCTACGAGCAGTACTTC
CDR3aa: CASSFGGDSYEQYF
j_gene: TRBJ2-7
len: 14
d_gene: TRBD2
abundance: many
v_gene: TRBV25-1

CDR3nt: TGTGCCAGCAGTGATCCGAGCGGGGGTGAGGCCAAAAACATTCAGTACTTC
CDR3aa: CASSDPSGGEAKNIQYF
j_gene: TRBJ2-4
len: 17
d_gene: TRBD2
abundance: many
v_gene: TRBV6-1

CDR3nt: TGTGCCACCCAGGAGTCATTCTACGAGCAGTACTTC
CDR3aa: CATQESFYEQYF
j_gene: TRBJ2-7
len: 12
d_gene: -
abundance: -
v_gene: TRBV6-6

CDR3nt: TGCGCCAGCAGAGCGGACAGCTACGAGCAGTACTTC
CDR3aa: CASRADSYEQYF
j_gene: TRBJ2-7
len: 12
d_gene: -
abundance: many
v_gene: TRBV5-1

CDR3nt: TGTGCCAGCAGTTTATCGGAGGGGTACACTGAAGCTTTCTTT
CDR3aa: CASSLSEGYTEAFF
j_gene: TRBJ1-1
len: 14
d_gene: -
abundance: few
v_gene: TRBV28

CDR3nt: TGCAGCGTTCCCCTCGGACAGGGACTCATGAACACTGAAGCTTTCTTT
CDR3aa: CSVPLGQGLMNTEAFF
j_gene: TRBJ1-1
len: 16
d_gene: TRBD1
abundance: few
v_gene: TRBV29-1

CDR3nt: TGTGCCAGCAGACCTAGCCCCAGTGGACCCCCCCACTTT
CDR3aa: CASRPSPSGPPHF
j_gene: TRBJ1-6
len: 13
d_gene: -
abundance: -
v_gene: TRBV11-2

CDR3nt: TGTGCCAGCAGTTTAGCGGGGGGGAGCACAGATGTGCAGTATTTT
CDR3aa: CASSLAGGSTDVQYF
j_gene: TRBJ2-3
len: 15
d_gene: TRBD2
abundance: once
v_gene: TRBV12-3/TRBV12-4

CDR3nt: TGCGCCAGCAGCTTGGGGGACACCCGTACGCAGTATTTT
CDR3aa: CASSLGDTRTQYF
j_gene: TRBJ2-3
len: 13
d_gene: -
abundance: many
v_gene: TRBV5-1

CDR3nt: TGTGCCAGCAGCGTAGAGATTCACTCTGGAAACACCATATATTTT
CDR3aa: CASSVEIHSGNTIYF
j_gene: TRBJ1-3
len: 15
d_gene: -
abundance: -
v_gene: TRBV9

CDR3nt: TGCAGCGTCGCGACGGGCAGCAATCAGCCCCAGCATTTT
CDR3aa: CSVATGSNQPQHF
j_gene: TRBJ1-5
len: 13
d_gene: -
abundance: many
v_gene: TRBV29-1

CDR3nt: TGTGCCAGCAGTGCCTCAGGGGACCTATACGAGCAGTACTTC
CDR3aa: CASSASGDLYEQYF
j_gene: TRBJ2-7
len: 14
d_gene: -
abundance: many
v_gene: TRBV7-2

CDR3nt: TGTGTCAGCAGCTCTAGCGGCACAGATACGCAGTATTTT
CDR3aa: CVSSSSGTDTQYF
j_gene: TRBJ2-3
len: 13
d_gene: -
abundance: -
v_gene: TRBV2

CDR3nt: TGTGCCAGCAGCTTAGGTGGGGGCTTAGGCGAGCAGTACTTC
CDR3aa: CASSLGGGLGEQYF
j_gene: TRBJ2-7
len: 14
d_gene: -
abundance: many
v_gene: TRBV7-8

CDR3nt: TGCGCCAGCAGCTGGGGACAGGGTCGATTCACTGAAGCTTTCTTT
CDR3aa: CASSWGQGRFTEAFF
j_gene: TRBJ1-1
len: 15
d_gene: TRBD1
abundance: many
v_gene: TRBV5-1

CDR3nt: TGTGCCAGCAGCGCCGAGCGGGGGGACCAAGAGACCCAGTACTTC
CDR3aa: CASSAERGDQETQYF
j_gene: TRBJ2-5
len: 15
d_gene: TRBD2
abundance: -
v_gene: TRBV9

CDR3nt: TGTGCCAGCAGCTTACTGGCGGGGGGCCAAATCACAGATACGCAGTATTTT
CDR3aa: CASSLLAGGQITDTQYF
j_gene: TRBJ2-3
len: 17
d_gene: TRBD2
abundance: -
v_gene: TRBV7-2

CDR3nt: TGTGCCAGCAGCGACCTACTAGCGGGGTCGGCAGATACGCAGTATTTT
CDR3aa: CASSDLLAGSADTQYF
j_gene: TRBJ2-3
len: 16
d_gene: TRBD2
abundance: many
v_gene: TRBV9

CDR3nt: TGTGCCAGCAGCTCGACCGACAGGGGCCAAGAGACCCAGTACTTC
CDR3aa: CASSSTDRGQETQYF
j_gene: TRBJ2-5
len: 15
d_gene: TRBD1
abundance: many
v_gene: TRBV7-2

CDR3nt: TGCAGCGTTGAAGGGCGACAGGGGGCAGGGGGCACAGATACGCAGTATTTT
CDR3aa: CSVEGRQGAGGTDTQYF
j_gene: TRBJ2-3
len: 17
d_gene: TRBD1
abundance: many
v_gene: TRBV29-1

CDR3nt: TGTGCCAGCAGTTTAAGGCTAGCGGACCCTCAGCAGGATACGCAGTATTTT
CDR3aa: CASSLRLADPQQDTQYF
j_gene: TRBJ2-3
len: 17
d_gene: TRBD2
abundance: many
v_gene: TRBV12-3/TRBV12-4

CDR3nt: TGCAGTGCCCTCGATCATTTCAATGAGCAGTTCTTC
CDR3aa: CSALDHFNEQFF
j_gene: TRBJ2-1
len: 12
d_gene: -
abundance: many
v_gene: TRBV20-1